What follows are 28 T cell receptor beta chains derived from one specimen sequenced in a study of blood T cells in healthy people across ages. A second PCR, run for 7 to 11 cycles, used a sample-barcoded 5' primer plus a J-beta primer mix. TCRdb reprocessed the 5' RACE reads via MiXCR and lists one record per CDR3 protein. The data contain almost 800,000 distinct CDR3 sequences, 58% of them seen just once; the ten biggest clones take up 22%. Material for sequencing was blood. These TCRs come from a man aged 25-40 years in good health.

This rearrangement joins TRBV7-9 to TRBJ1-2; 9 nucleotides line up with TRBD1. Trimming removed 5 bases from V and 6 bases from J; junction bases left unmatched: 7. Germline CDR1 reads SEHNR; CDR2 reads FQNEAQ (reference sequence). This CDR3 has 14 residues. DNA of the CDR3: TGTGCCAGCAGCCTAACGACAGGGGGACATGGCTACACCTTC. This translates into CASSLTTGGHGYTF. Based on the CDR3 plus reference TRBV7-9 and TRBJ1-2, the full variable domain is DTGVSQNPRHKITKRGQNVTFRCDPISEHNRLYWYRQTLGQGPEFLTYFQNEAQLEKSRLLSDRFSAERPKGSFSTLEIQRTEQGDSAMYLCASSLTTGGHGYTFGSGTRLTVV.

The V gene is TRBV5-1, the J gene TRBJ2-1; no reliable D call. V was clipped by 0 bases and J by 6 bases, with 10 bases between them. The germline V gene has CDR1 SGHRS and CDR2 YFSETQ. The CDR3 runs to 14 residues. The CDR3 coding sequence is TGCGCCAGCAGCTTGGACGGAGTTGGCAATGAGCAGTTCTTC. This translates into CASSLDGVGNEQFF.

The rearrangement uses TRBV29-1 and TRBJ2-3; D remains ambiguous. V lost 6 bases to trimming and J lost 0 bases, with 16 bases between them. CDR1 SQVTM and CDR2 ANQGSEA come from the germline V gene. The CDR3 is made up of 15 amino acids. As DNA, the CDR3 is TGCAGCGTGTCGCCGTCGATCTCGAGCACAGATACGCAGTATTTT. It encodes CSVSPSISSTDTQYF.

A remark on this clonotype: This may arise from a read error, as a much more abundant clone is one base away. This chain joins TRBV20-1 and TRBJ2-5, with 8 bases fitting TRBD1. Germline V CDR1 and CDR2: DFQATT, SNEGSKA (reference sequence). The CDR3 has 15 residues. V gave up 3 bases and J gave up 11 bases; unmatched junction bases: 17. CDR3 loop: CSASGDRFGYNEQYF. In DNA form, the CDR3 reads TGCAGTGCTAGTGGGGACAGGTTTGGCTACAATGAGCAGTACTTC.

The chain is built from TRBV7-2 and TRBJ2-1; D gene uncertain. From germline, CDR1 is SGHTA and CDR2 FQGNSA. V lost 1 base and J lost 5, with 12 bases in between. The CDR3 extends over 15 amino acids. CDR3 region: CASSLGSSDHNEQFF. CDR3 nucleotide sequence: TGTGCCAGCAGCTTAGGGAGTTCGGACCACAATGAGCAGTTCTTC.

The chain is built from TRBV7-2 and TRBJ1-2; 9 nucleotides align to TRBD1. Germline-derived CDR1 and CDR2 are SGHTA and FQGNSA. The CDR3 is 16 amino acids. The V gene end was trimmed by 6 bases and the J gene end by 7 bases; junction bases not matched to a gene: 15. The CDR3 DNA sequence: TGTGCCAGCAGTTACGAAACGGAAGGGACAGGGTCTGGCTACACCTTC. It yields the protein CASSYETEGTGSGYTF.

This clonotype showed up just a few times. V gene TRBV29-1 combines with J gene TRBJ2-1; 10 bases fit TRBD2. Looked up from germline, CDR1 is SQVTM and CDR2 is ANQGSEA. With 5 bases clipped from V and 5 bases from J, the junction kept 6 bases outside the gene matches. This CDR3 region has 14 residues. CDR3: CSVLSGRENNEQFF. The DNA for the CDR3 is TGCAGCGTTCTGAGCGGGAGGGAAAACAATGAGCAGTTCTTC.

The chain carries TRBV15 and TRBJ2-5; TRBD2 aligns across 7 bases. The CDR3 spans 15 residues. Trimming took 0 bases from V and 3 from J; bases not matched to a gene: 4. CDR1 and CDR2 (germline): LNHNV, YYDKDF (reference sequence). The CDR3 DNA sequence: TGTGCCACCAGCAGAGATCTTGGGGGGGAAGAGACCCAGTACTTC. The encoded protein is CATSRDLGGEETQYF.

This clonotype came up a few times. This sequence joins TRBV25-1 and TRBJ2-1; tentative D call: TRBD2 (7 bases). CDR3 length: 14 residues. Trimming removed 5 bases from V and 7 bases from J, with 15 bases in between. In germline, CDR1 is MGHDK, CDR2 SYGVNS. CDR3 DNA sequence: TGTGCCAGCAGTTACGCGGGGGCTGGTAATGAGCAGTTCTTC. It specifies CASSYAGAGNEQFF.

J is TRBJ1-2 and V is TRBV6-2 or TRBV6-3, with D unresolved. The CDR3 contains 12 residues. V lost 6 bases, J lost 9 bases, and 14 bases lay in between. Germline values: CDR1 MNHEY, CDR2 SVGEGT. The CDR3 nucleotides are TGTGCCAGCAGCCCCGAGACCGTGCGCTACACCTTC. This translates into CASSPETVRYTF.

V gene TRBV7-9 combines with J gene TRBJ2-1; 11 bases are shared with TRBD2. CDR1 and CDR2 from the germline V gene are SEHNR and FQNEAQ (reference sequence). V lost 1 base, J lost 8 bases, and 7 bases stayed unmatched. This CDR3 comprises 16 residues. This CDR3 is CASSLGPSGRQDEQFF. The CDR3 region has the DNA TGTGCCAGCAGCTTAGGTCCTAGCGGGAGGCAGGATGAGCAGTTCTTC.

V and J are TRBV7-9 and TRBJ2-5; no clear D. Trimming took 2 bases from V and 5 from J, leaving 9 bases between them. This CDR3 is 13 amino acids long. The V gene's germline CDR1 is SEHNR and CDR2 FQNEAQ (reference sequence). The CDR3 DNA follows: TGTGCCAGCAGCTTAAGTAGATTGGAGACCCAGTACTTC. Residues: CASSLSRLETQYF.

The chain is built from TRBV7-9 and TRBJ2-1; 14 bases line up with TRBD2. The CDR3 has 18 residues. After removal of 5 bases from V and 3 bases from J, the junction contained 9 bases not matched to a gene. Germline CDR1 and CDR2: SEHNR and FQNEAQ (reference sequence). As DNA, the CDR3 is TGTGCCAGCAGCGCCGGAGGGACTAGCGGGAGTCTCTACAATGAGCAGTTCTTC. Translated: CASSAGGTSGSLYNEQFF.

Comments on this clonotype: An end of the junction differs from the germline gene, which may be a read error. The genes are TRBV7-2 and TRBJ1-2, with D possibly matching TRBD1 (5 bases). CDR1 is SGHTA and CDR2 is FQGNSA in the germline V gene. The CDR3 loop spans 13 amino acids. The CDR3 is CASSRPGLEGCTF. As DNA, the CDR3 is TGTGCCAGCAGCCGTCCAGGGCTGGAAGGCTGCACCTTC.

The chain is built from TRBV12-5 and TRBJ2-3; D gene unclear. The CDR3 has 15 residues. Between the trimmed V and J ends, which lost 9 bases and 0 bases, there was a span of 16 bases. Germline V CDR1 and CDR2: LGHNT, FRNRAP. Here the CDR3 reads CASPPQAGSTDTQYF. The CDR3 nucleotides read TGTGCTAGCCCCCCCCAAGCCGGGAGCACAGATACGCAGTATTTT.

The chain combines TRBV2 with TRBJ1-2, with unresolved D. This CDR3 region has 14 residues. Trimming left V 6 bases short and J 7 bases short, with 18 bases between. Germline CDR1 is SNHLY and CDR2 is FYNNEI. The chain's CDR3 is CASSGSVSHGGYTF. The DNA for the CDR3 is TGTGCCAGCAGCGGGTCGGTATCTCATGGTGGCTACACCTTC.

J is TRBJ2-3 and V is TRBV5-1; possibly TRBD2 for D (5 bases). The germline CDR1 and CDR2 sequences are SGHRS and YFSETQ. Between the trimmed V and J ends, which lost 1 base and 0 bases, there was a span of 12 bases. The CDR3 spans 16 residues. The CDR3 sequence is CASSLRDPTSTDTQYF. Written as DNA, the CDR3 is TGCGCCAGCAGCTTGCGGGATCCTACTAGCACAGATACGCAGTATTTT.

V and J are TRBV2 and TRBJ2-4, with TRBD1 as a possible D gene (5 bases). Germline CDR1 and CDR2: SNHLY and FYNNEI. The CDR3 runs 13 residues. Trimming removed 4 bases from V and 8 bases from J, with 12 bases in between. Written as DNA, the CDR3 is TGTGCCAGCAGTGCGACAGTGACGGACATTCAGTACTTC. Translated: CASSATVTDIQYF.

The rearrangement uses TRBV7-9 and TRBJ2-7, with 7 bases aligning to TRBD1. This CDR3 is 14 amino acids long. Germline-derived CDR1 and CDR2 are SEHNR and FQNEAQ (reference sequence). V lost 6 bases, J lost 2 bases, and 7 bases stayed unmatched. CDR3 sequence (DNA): TGTGCCAGCAGGAGCGGACAGGCCACCTACGAGCAGTACTTC. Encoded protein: CASRSGQATYEQYF.

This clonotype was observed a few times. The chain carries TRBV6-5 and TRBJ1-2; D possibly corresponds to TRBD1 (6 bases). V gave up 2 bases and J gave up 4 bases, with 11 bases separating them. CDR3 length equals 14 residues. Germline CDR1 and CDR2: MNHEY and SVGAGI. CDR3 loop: CASSYLGASYGYTF. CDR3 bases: TGTGCCAGCAGTTACCTGGGGGCATCCTATGGCTACACCTTC.

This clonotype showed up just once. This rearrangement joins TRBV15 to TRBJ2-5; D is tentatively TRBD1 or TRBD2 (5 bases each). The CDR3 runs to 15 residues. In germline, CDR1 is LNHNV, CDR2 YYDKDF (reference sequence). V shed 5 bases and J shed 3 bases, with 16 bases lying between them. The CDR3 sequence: CATSGTNRGEETQYF. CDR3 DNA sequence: TGTGCCACCAGCGGAACCAACCGAGGGGAAGAGACCCAGTACTTC.

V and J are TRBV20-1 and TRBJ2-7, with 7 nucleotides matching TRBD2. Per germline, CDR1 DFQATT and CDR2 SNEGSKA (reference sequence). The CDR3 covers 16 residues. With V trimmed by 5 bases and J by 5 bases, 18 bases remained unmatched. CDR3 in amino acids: CSAPIGAGVFRNEQYF. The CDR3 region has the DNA TGCAGTGCTCCAATTGGGGCGGGAGTGTTCCGGAACGAGCAGTACTTC.

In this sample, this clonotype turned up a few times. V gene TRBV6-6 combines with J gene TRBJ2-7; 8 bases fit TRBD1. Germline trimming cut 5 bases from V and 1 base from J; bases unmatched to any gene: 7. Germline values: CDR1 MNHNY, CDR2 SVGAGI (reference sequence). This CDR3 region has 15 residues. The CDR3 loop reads CASSRPDRGSYEQYF. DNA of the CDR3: TGTGCCAGCAGTCGCCCCGACAGGGGATCCTACGAGCAGTACTTC.

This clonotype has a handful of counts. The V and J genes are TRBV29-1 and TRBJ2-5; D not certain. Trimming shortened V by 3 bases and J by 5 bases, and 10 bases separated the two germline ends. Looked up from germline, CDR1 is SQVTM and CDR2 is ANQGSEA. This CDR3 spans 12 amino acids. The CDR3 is CSVDLSGETQYF. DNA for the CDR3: TGCAGCGTTGACCTAAGTGGGGAGACCCAGTACTTC.

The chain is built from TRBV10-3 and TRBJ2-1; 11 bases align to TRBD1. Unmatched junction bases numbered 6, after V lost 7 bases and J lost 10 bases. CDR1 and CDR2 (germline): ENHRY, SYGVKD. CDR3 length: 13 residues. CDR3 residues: CAITGQGADEQFF. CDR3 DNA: TGTGCCATCACCGGACAGGGGGCAGACGAGCAGTTCTTC.

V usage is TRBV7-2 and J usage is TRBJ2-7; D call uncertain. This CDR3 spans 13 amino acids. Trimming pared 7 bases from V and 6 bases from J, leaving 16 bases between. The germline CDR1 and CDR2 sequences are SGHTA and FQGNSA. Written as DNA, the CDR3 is TGTGCCAGCAACGCGGTTCTTAGGAGCGAGCAGTACTTC. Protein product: CASNAVLRSEQYF.

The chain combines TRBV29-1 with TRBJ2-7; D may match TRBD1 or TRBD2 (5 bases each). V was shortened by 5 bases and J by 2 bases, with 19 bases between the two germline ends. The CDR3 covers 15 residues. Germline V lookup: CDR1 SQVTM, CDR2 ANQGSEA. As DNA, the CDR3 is TGCAGCGTTTCGGGACGGGACGGGGACCCCTACGAGCAGTACTTC. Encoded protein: CSVSGRDGDPYEQYF.

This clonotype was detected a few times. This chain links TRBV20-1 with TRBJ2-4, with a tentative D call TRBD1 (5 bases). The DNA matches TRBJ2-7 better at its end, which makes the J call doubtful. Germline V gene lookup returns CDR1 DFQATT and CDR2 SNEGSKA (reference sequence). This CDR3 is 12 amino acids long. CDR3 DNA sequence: TGCAGTGCTCCACGACAGTCCTACGAGCAGTACTTC. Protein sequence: CSAPRQSYEQYF.